This T cell receptor (beta chain) derives from a study of blood T cell repertoires in COVID-19. Study at large: The study drew acute and convalescent COVID-19 samples from the United States, Italy and Spain. PBMCs, B-cell-depleted T cells, or T cells were the source of the cDNA or gDNA that made up the material.

The V gene's germline CDR1 is SGHAT and CDR2 FQNNGV. The CDR3 spans 15 residues. With V trimmed by 3 bases and J by 6 bases, 6 bases remained unmatched. TCRdb keeps only in-frame clones here, not all; method: immunoSEQ multiplex PCR. The sample has nearly 50,000 clones; 85% to 90% are singletons. The count of this clone is one. The sequenced material came from peripheral blood. This rearrangement joins TRBV11-2 to TRBJ1-5; 9 bases are shared with TRBD1. This sequence was found in a man between 40 and 49 years old with active COVID-19. Here the CDR3 reads CASSLNRGRGQPQHF. The CDR3 DNA reads as TGTGCCAGCAGCTTGAACAGGGGGCGCGGTCAGCCCCAGCATTTT.